The present T cell receptor (beta chain) was sequenced within a study of blood T cell repertoires in COVID-19. This clone was seen a single time. Profiled with immunoSEQ multiplex PCR; TCRdb holds only in-frame clones, not every one. The data show some 290,000 clones, 85% to 90% seen once. This receptor was taken from a woman younger than 45 who had recovered from COVID-19. Sequenced: PBMCs or T cells enriched from blood (not recorded which).

The CDR3 coding sequence is TGTGCCAGCAGTCAAAACCTACAGGGGGCCCTTAACTATGGCTACACCTTC. Protein: CASSQNLQGALNYGYTF. V and J are TRBV9 and TRBJ1-2, with 9 positions matching TRBD1. V lost 5 bases and J lost 1; bases outside the gene matches: 12. Germline CDR1 is SGDLS and CDR2 is YYNGEE. The CDR3 spans 17 residues.